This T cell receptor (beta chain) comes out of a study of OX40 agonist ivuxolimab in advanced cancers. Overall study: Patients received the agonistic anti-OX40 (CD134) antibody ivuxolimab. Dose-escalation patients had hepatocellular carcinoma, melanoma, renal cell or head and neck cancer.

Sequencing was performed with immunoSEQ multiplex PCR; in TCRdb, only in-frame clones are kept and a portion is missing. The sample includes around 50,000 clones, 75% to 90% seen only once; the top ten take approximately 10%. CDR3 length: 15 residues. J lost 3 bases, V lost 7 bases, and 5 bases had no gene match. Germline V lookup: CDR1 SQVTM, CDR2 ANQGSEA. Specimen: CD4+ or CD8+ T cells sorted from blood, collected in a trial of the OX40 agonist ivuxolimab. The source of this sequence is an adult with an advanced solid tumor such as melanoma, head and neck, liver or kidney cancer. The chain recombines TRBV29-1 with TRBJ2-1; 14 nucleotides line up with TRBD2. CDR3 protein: CSAGTSGSGYNEQFF. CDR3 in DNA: TGCAGCGCGGGGACTAGCGGGAGTGGCTACAATGAGCAGTTCTTC.